These 21 T cell receptor beta chains were all obtained from the same sample, sequenced in a study of blood T cell repertoires in COVID-19. Only in-frame clones appear in the TCRdb table, and some are missing; sequencing was by immunoSEQ multiplex PCR. The table includes 200,000 to 250,000 clones, approximately 83% detected once. Sequencing input: PBMCs or T cells enriched from blood (not recorded which). These receptors were collected from a woman aged 50 to 65 who had been exposed to COVID-19.

This chain uses TRBV7-2 with TRBJ2-5; a possible D gene is TRBD2 (6 bases). The CDR3 covers 14 residues. The germline V and J ends were trimmed by 3 bases and 5 bases, with 13 bases remaining between them. Per germline, CDR1 SGHTA and CDR2 FQGNSA. CDR3 in DNA: TGTGCCAGCAGCTTCGGGGGTGTGAAGGAGACCCAGTACTTC. Protein sequence: CASSFGGVKETQYF. Full variable domain (outside the CDR3, taken from reference TRBV7-2 and TRBJ2-5): GAGVSQSPSNKVTEKGKDVELRCDPISGHTALYWYRQSLGQGLEFLIYFQGNSAPDKSGLPSDRFSAERTGGSVSTLTIQRTQQEDSAVYLCASSFGGVKETQYFGPGTRLLVL.

This clone was picked up one time. The chain links TRBV6-5 to TRBJ1-1; no firm D call. V was shortened by 6 bases and J by 0 bases, with 11 bases between the two germline ends. CDR3 length: 14 amino acids. Germline loops: CDR1 MNHEY, CDR2 SVGAGI. The CDR3 is CASSDKAMNTEAFF. In DNA form, the CDR3 reads TGTGCCAGCAGCGACAAAGCCATGAACACTGAAGCTTTCTTT.

V usage is TRBV5-1 and J usage is TRBJ2-1, with 7 positions matching TRBD1. CDR3 size: 14 residues. V lost 3 bases, J lost 9 bases, and 9 bases stayed unmatched. CDR1 SGHRS and CDR2 YFSETQ come from the germline V gene. The CDR3: CASSSGDRVGEQFF. For the CDR3, the DNA is TGCGCCAGCAGCTCGGGTGACAGGGTTGGTGAGCAGTTCTTC.

This clone was picked up one time. The rearrangement joins TRBV11-2 to TRBJ1-2, with D possibly matching TRBD1 (6 bases). V was cut by 4 bases and J by 7 bases, with 22 bases left in between. Germline lookup yields CDR1 SGHAT and CDR2 FQNNGV. The CDR3 consists of 16 residues. CDR3 coding DNA: TGTGCCAGCAGCTCCCTAAAGGGGCAGGGGATGGGTGGCTACACCTTC. Translated: CASSSLKGQGMGGYTF. Complete variable domain (other parts from reference TRBV11-2 and TRBJ1-2): EAGVAQSPRYKIIEKRQSVAFWCNPISGHATLYWYQQILGQGPKLLIQFQNNGVVDDSQLPKDRFSAERLKGVDSTLKIQPAKLEDSAVYLCASSSLKGQGMGGYTFGSGTRLTVV.

This chain uses TRBV7-9 with TRBJ1-1, with D uncertain. Between the trimmed V and J ends, which lost 7 bases and 2 bases, there was a span of 8 bases. The germline CDR1 and CDR2 sequences are SEHNR and FQNEAQ (reference sequence). This CDR3 spans 12 amino acids. Written as DNA, the CDR3 is TGTGCCAGCACCGCGGGAAACACTGAAGCTTTCTTT. It specifies CASTAGNTEAFF.

The chain uses TRBV7-9 and TRBJ1-3, with TRBD1 matching 7 bases. V trimming: 5 bases; J trimming: 0 bases; junction bases outside the gene matches: 10. CDR3 length equals 17 residues. In germline, CDR1 is SEHNR, CDR2 FQNEAQ (reference sequence). The CDR3 is CASSTSLQGSSGNTIYF. The CDR3 DNA is TGTGCCAGCAGCACCAGTTTACAGGGGAGCTCTGGAAACACCATATATTTT.

This chain links TRBV7-2 with TRBJ1-1; 7 bases line up with TRBD1. V dropped 5 bases and J dropped 7; count of bases not matched to a gene: 13. CDR1 and CDR2 (germline): SGHTA, FQGNSA. The CDR3 has 15 amino acids. The CDR3 bases are TGTGCCAGCAGCCTAAGGGACAGTTGGGAAGTTGAAGCTTTCTTT. This encodes CASSLRDSWEVEAFF.

The chain has TRBV10-2 and TRBJ1-1; TRBD1 might be the D (5 bases). V dropped 0 bases and J dropped 2 bases, with 13 bases sitting between them. CDR3 length equals 16 residues. Germline V gene lookup returns CDR1 WSHSY and CDR2 SAAADI. The CDR3 loop is CASSESTVVENTEAFF. The DNA for the CDR3 is TGCGCCAGCAGTGAGTCGACAGTAGTTGAAAACACTGAAGCTTTCTTT.

The V call is TRBV2, the J call TRBJ1-5; D is unclear. The ends were cut back, 2 bases at V and 4 bases at J, with 12 bases in the middle. The CDR3 runs to 15 residues. Per germline, CDR1 SNHLY and CDR2 FYNNEI. Written as DNA, the CDR3 is TGTGCCAGCAGTGAAAATAGCGGTGGAAATCAGCCCCAGCATTTT. It yields the protein CASSENSGGNQPQHF. Full variable domain (rest looked up from reference TRBV2 and TRBJ1-5): EPEVTQTPSHQVTQMGQEVILRCVPISNHLYFYWYRQILGQKVEFLVSFYNNEISEKSEIFDDQFSVERPDGSNFTLKIRSTKLEDSAMYFCASSENSGGNQPQHFGDGTRLSIL.

The chain has TRBV15 and TRBJ2-2; TRBD2 is a possible D gene (5 bases). The V and J ends lost 1 base and 2 bases respectively, with 32 bases between them. CDR3 size: 23 residues. Germline loops: CDR1 LNHNV, CDR2 YYDKDF (reference sequence). CDR3 amino acids: CATSRGVPSSFYLTKKNTGELFF. CDR3 DNA sequence: TGTGCCACCAGCAGAGGGGTCCCTAGCAGTTTCTACCTTACCAAAAAAAACACCGGGGAGCTGTTTTTT.

The chain employs TRBV2 and TRBJ2-7, with D possibly matching TRBD1 (5 bases). Germline V gives CDR1 SNHLY, CDR2 FYNNEI. The V end was cut by 6 bases, the J end by 6 bases, with 9 bases between. The CDR3 runs 11 residues. The CDR3 DNA is TGTGCCAGCAGGGACACAGGCGAGCAGTACTTC. This encodes CASRDTGEQYF. Variable domain in full (rest from reference TRBV2 and TRBJ2-7): EPEVTQTPSHQVTQMGQEVILRCVPISNHLYFYWYRQILGQKVEFLVSFYNNEISEKSEIFDDQFSVERPDGSNFTLKIRSTKLEDSAMYFCASRDTGEQYFGPGTRLTVT.

The V and J genes are TRBV13 and TRBJ1-6; D gene unclear. Germline V lookup: CDR1 PRHDT, CDR2 FYEKMQ (reference sequence). This CDR3 spans 14 amino acids. The V gene lost 3 bases and the J gene lost 7 bases, with 10 bases spanning the gap. In DNA form, the CDR3 reads TGTGCCAGCAGCTTCGGTCCTAGGAATTCACCCCTCCACTTT. Translation: CASSFGPRNSPLHF. The complete variable domain, with remaining parts taken from reference TRBV13 and TRBJ1-6, reads AAGVIQSPRHLIKEKRETATLKCYPIPRHDTVYWYQQGPGQDPQFLISFYEKMQSDKGSIPDRFSAQQFSDYHSELNMSSLELGDSALYFCASSFGPRNSPLHFGNGTRLTVT.

This clone was counted only a few times. V gene TRBV7-2 combines with J gene TRBJ1-5, with 10 bases identical to TRBD1. The CDR3 is 16 residues long. The trim removed 5 bases at V and 4 bases at J, leaving 8 bases unmatched. Germline CDR1 reads SGHTA; CDR2 reads FQGNSA. In DNA, the CDR3 is TGTGCCAGCAGCCCTACGGGACAGGGGTCAAATCAGCCCCAGCATTTT. Amino acids: CASSPTGQGSNQPQHF.

The chain is built from TRBV5-1 and TRBJ2-5, with 8 bases aligning to TRBD2. With V trimmed by 4 bases and J by 5 bases, 16 bases remained unmatched. The CDR3 consists of 17 residues. CDR1 and CDR2 from the germline V gene are SGHRS and YFSETQ. CDR3 DNA sequence: TGCGCCAGCAGCCCTGGGTCTGGACTAGCTGCTTCGGAGACCCAGTACTTC. It is translated as CASSPGSGLAASETQYF.

Only a few counts were recorded for this clone. DNA for the CDR3: TGTGCCAGTAGACAGGGGGTTTCGTCTGGCTACACCTTC. Translated, it gives CASRQGVSSGYTF. This chain uses TRBV27 with TRBJ1-2, with TRBD1 identical over 9 bases. Germline V gene lookup returns CDR1 MNHEY and CDR2 SMNVEV (reference sequence). After removal of 9 bases from V and 7 bases from J, the junction contained 9 bases not matched to a gene. CDR3 length: 13 amino acids.

The V call is TRBV7-2, the J call TRBJ1-2; D gene unclear. V lost 2 bases and J lost 1, with 11 bases in between. This CDR3 comprises 15 residues. CDR1 is SGHTA and CDR2 is FQGNSA in the germline V gene. Here the CDR3 DNA reads TGTGCCAGCAGCTTAACTTATGGAGTTAACTATGGCTACACCTTC. Translation: CASSLTYGVNYGYTF.

The chain is built from TRBV5-4 and TRBJ1-2; D ambiguous. The germline CDR1 and CDR2 sequences are SGHNT and YYREEE (reference sequence). Trimming shortened V by 2 bases and J by 0 bases, and 8 bases separated the two germline ends. The CDR3 is 14 amino acids. This CDR3 is CASSFQETNYGYTF. CDR3 coding DNA: TGTGCCAGCAGCTTTCAAGAGACTAACTATGGCTACACCTTC.

The rearrangement uses TRBV2 and TRBJ2-2; tentative D call: TRBD1 (5 bases). The CDR3 is 17 amino acids. Germline assignment: CDR1 SNHLY and CDR2 FYNNEI. Trimming pared 1 base from V and 3 bases from J, leaving 15 bases between. CDR3 DNA sequence: TGTGCCAGCAGTGAAGGGCCCCCCAGGGCATACACCGGGGAGCTGTTTTTT. Its translation: CASSEGPPRAYTGELFF.

This chain connects TRBV12-5 to TRBJ2-2; no reliable D call. Germline V CDR1 and CDR2: LGHNT, FRNRAP. This CDR3 is 12 amino acids long. The V end lost 6 bases, the J end lost 9 bases, and 11 bases lay between the germline ends. The CDR3 DNA reads TGTGCTAGTGGCCCCCTGAGGAGGGAGCTGTTTTTT. It codes for CASGPLRRELFF.

This clone has just a few counts. The chain is built from TRBV6-2 or TRBV6-3 and TRBJ1-5; D is perhaps TRBD1 (6 bases). Germline V lookup: CDR1 MNHEY, CDR2 SVGEGT. The CDR3 loop spans 15 amino acids. With 6 bases removed from V and 3 bases from J, the gap between germline ends came to 15 bases. CDR3 amino acids: CASSSSGDFNQPQHF. The CDR3 DNA reads TGTGCCAGCAGCTCTTCAGGGGATTTCAATCAGCCCCAGCATTTT.

The chain employs TRBV12-5 and TRBJ2-1; 7 bases fit TRBD1. CDR3 length equals 14 residues. The V segment lost 1 base and the J segment 5 bases; nucleotides outside the gene matches: 2. CDR1 and CDR2 (germline): LGHNT, FRNRAP. The CDR3 region is CASGLGDRNNEQFF. Written as DNA, the CDR3 is TGTGCTAGTGGTTTGGGGGACAGAAACAATGAGCAGTTCTTC.